This TCR beta chain was identified during a study of low-dose radiotherapy and immunotherapy resistance in tumors (dated by TCRdb to between 2022 and 2023). Regarding the research as a whole: In Cohort 1, 0.5 Gy per fraction was delivered every 2 weeks, and a total PTV dose of 6.5 Gy was prescribed. Cyclophosphamide 200 mg/m2 was given intravenously every two weeks, one day before each radiation and immunotherapy administration. For Cohort 2, the dose was 1 Gy per fraction given every two weeks, adding up to 13 Gy in total across 26 weeks. Nivolumab and ipilimumab were both given intravenously, with nivolumab at a 240 mg flat dose every two weeks and ipilimumab at 1 mg/kg every six weeks. Eight patients were included in the translational analysis, namely three from the first dose cohort plus the first five from the second dose cohort. Randomization of trial participants into treatment groups was not performed. Patients took aspirin 300 mg orally once daily for four cycles, starting on cycle 1 day 1.

The V end loses 1 base and the J end loses 0 bases, and a stretch of 10 bases separates them. The germline V gene encodes CDR1 SEHNR and CDR2 FQNEAQ (reference sequence). Taken from cysteine to phenylalanine, the CDR3 has 15 residues. Left in the record is the CDR3 DNA by itself, 45 bases read in frame from the first base. In this sample, this clonotype turned up many times. What antigen it recognizes has not been identified. No qualities accompany the bases; no much larger clone lies one base away. First-strand cDNA was synthesized with Superscript III and a set of TRAV- and TRBV-specific primers, covering both TCRalpha and TCRbeta chains. TCRs were amplified with Phusion for 20 to 25 PCR cycles, with a constant-region primer paired with the adapter attached to the V primers. The MessageAmp II aRNA Amplification Kit was used to amplify the isolated mRNA, with in vitro transcription run for over 15 hours at 37 degrees C. The Dynabeads mRNA DIRECT Purification Kit was used to isolate mRNA for TCR sequencing. A second approximately 25-cycle Phusion PCR added indexed Illumina adapters, and products were purified with AMPure XP beads. An Illumina MiniSeq instrument was used to deep-sequence the TCRalpha and TCRbeta libraries. In the authors' own workflow: Custom Perl scripts pooled TCR sequences encoding the same protein, removed out-of-frame sequences and computed each clonotype's abundance. TCR sequences supported by only a single read were excluded from analysis. Among the metrics used to describe the repertoires were Shannon entropy, Gini index, clonality, richness, and the frequency of TCRs shared between repertoires. The public reads were reprocessed in TCRdb via fastp at Q25 and MiXCR, keeping in-frame beta chains. Each CDR3 protein gets just one entry, which takes the most common genes and DNA from the rows behind it. TCRdb's processing, not the authors', yielded these V and J calls. The sample yields tens of thousands of distinct CDR3 sequences; roughly 9% were counted once. The top ten clones comprise roughly 1% of the sample.

What this sample's time point label stands for: before trial treatment. The donors took part in RACIN, a single-arm, phase I, dose-escalation trial that combined nivolumab, ipilimumab, aspirin, low-dose cyclophosphamide and low-dose radiotherapy. Patients were eligible if they had advanced solid tumors that were TIL-negative. Here the chain combines TRBV7-9 and TRBJ2-7; a tentative D match to TRBD1 spans 6 bases. Source: PBMCs, taken before treatment. The clonotype was recovered from a male donor with prostate cancer. The CDR3 has the sequence CASSLVGASSYEQYF. In nucleotides, the sequence is TGTGCCAGCAGCTTAGTGGGGGCCAGCTCCTACGAGCAGTACTTC.